This TCR beta chain was profiled in a study of shared clonotypes between healthy human individuals. Background on the study: CD4 naive and memory got three plates each, CD8 naive two, CD8 memory one.

Study observations and caveats: The small donor group covered limited genetic and exposure diversity.

Profiling relied on immunoSEQ multiplex PCR, and the TCRdb table lists in-frame clones only, not all of them. This sample carries nearly 2 million clones, roughly 94% of them seen once, and the ten largest clones take approximately 1.2%. Of note for this clone: Its antigen remains unidentified.

Selected positively for CCR7 and CD45RO-negative, naive CD8 cells excluded terminally differentiated effector memory CD45RA+ cells. The receptor was derived from a man aged 18 to 30 in good health. Sequencing was performed on naive CD8+ T cells sorted from blood.

The DNA for the CDR3 is TGTGCCAGCAGTAGAACGGACCTACACGGGGAGACCCAGTACTTC. Encoded protein: CASSRTDLHGETQYF. This chain uses TRBV6-1 with TRBJ2-5; no firm D call. This CDR3 comprises 15 residues. Germline CDR1 is MNHNS and CDR2 is SASEGT. V lost 5 bases and J lost 5, with 18 bases in between.